Below are 5 T cell receptor beta chains sequenced from a single sample in a study of T cell repertoires in cytomegalovirus infection. Via MiXCR, TCRdb re-called the reads, giving one row per CDR3 protein. In the table there are some 300,000 distinct CDR3 sequences, roughly an eighth of which are singletons. Sequenced sample: PBMCs. Every receptor here comes from a human donor in good health (CMV status not recorded). Some clones in this sample may be carry-over from other donors' samples.

This clonotype was seen at least ten times. This rearrangement joins TRBV28 to TRBJ2-1; 11 nucleotides line up with TRBD2. Germline values: CDR1 MDHEN, CDR2 SYDVKM. V dropped 5 bases and J dropped 4; count of bases not matched to a gene: 7. The CDR3 runs to 16 residues. Written as DNA, the CDR3 is TGTGCCAGCAGTGCGACGGGACTAGCGGAGTACAATGAGCAGTTCTTC. This translates into CASSATGLAEYNEQFF.

This chain joins TRBV4-3 and TRBJ1-2, with a tentative D call TRBD1 (6 bases). The CDR3 contains 15 residues. Germline CDR1 reads LGHNA; CDR2 reads YSLEER. V was pared by 1 base and J by 5 bases, with 14 bases between. CDR3 DNA: TGCGCCAGCAGCCAAGCCCGGGCCACAGGGTATGGCTACACCTTC. Protein sequence: CASSQARATGYGYTF.

Turning to this clonotype: With a much larger clone just one base away, this may be a read error. The genes are TRBV7-9 and TRBJ2-7, with D maybe TRBD1 (5 bases). The CDR3 is made up of 13 amino acids. CDR1 and CDR2 (germline): SEHNR, FQNEAQ (reference sequence). V lost 5 bases, J lost 3 bases, and 11 bases lay in between. The CDR3 DNA is TGTGCCAGCAGCGCACCAGGGTTCTACGAGCAGTACTTC. It translates to CASSAPGFYEQYF.

This clonotype has at least ten counts. V usage is TRBV7-2 and J usage is TRBJ1-5; D uncertain. Germline-derived CDR1 and CDR2 are SGHTA and FQGNSA. CDR3 length: 14 residues. Deletions cut 1 base from V and 7 bases from J, with 11 bases between. The CDR3 DNA sequence: TGTGCCAGCAGCTTAGATTCGGCGGGACAGCCCCAGCATTTT. Its translation is CASSLDSAGQPQHF.

The chain links TRBV14 to TRBJ2-1; D not certain. The germline V gene has CDR1 SGHDN and CDR2 FVKESK. V lost 1 base to trimming and J lost 9 bases, with 13 bases between them. The CDR3 contains 14 residues. CDR3: CASSQGVIFGEQFF. In DNA, the CDR3 is TGTGCCAGCAGCCAAGGGGTCATTTTCGGTGAGCAGTTCTTC.